This T cell receptor (beta chain) derives from a study of OX40 agonist ivuxolimab in advanced cancers. Using immunoSEQ multiplex PCR, the repertoire was profiled, and TCRdb retains in-frame clones only, with some absent. This table has roughly 100,000 clones, around 84% appearing once. Findings and limits, study-wide: In the 0.1-3.0 mg/kg groups, partial responders showed among the lowest expansion.

Points on this clone: Antigen: not known.

Germline lookup yields CDR1 SGHTA and CDR2 FQGNSA. The V and J ends lost 4 bases and 1 base respectively, with 7 bases between them. This CDR3 is 14 amino acids long. The receptor comes from an adult with an advanced solid tumor such as melanoma, head and neck, liver or kidney cancer. The sequences come from CD4+ or CD8+ T cells sorted from blood, collected in a trial of the OX40 agonist ivuxolimab. The V gene is TRBV7-2, the J gene TRBJ2-2, with D unresolved. Here the CDR3 DNA reads TGTGCCAGCAGCTCGAGAAGGAACACCGGGGAGCTGTTTTTT. It specifies CASSSRRNTGELFF.